This T cell receptor beta chain was observed in a study of early T cells in non-severe SARS-CoV-2 infection. Study details: Chains were unpaired, as sequencing was done on bulk RNA from unsorted whole blood. Study observations and caveats: Anti-spike CD8 responses were favored in VDJdb matching, and private and CD4 specificities were missed.

Germline lookup yields CDR1 DFQATT and CDR2 SNEGSKA (reference sequence). The CDR3 sequence is 15 residues long. V lost 1 base and J 5 bases, leaving 15 bases between the germline ends. Tagging with unique molecular identifiers was applied to individual cDNA molecules. Via MiXCR, TCRdb re-called the 5' RACE reads, giving one row per CDR3 protein. Of about 58,000 distinct CDR3 sequences in the sample, about 12% were seen once. Remarks on this clonotype: The antigen is undetermined.

This material consisted of whole blood, taken at baseline. The V call is TRBV20-1, the J call TRBJ2-4, with D tentatively TRBD2 (7 bases). This TCR derives from an adult who was a healthcare worker with PCR-confirmed SARS-CoV-2 infection or an uninfected control (not recorded which). The donor label of this sample is uncertain. In nucleotides, the CDR3 is TGCAGTGCTAGAGCTGGGGGCGGGGGTCAAAACATTCAGTACTTC. It yields the protein CSARAGGGGQNIQYF.